This record concerns one T cell receptor beta chain sequence. Antigen: not known. The CDR3 runs 15 residues. CDR1 is LGHNA, CDR2 YNFKEQ, per germline. The sample comes from a study of blood T cells in healthy people across ages. Study observations and caveats: Long-lived donors exceeded aged donors in naive CD4+ cells and diversity.

Sample-barcoded 5' priming and a J-beta primer mix drove a second PCR of roughly 7 to 11 cycles. TCRdb re-derived calls from the 5' RACE reads in MiXCR, one entry per CDR3 protein. Altogether 600,000 to 850,000 distinct CDR3 sequences are present, around 25% being singletons, with the ten largest covering under 10%. The same data also contributed to another study, on T cells of mothers and their children. From that report: Thymic selection molds TCR recombination products alike in related and unrelated pairs.

Source material: blood. The rearrangement uses TRBV4-2 and TRBJ2-5, with D possibly TRBD2 on 6 matching bases. The end of the DNA aligns better with TRBJ2-1, so the J call may be wrong. The receptor's source is a boy between 5 and 17 years old in good health. CDR3 in DNA: TGTGCCAGCAGCCATGCGGGGCCCCAGGGCGATGAGCAGTTCTTC. It codes for CASSHAGPQGDEQFF.